These 8 T cell receptor beta chains share one sample of origin, sequenced in a study of blood T cell repertoires in COVID-19. The method was immunoSEQ multiplex PCR; TCRdb's version includes in-frame clones alone and lacks a portion of them. The data show roughly 250,000 clones, around nine tenths seen once. The material sequenced was PBMCs or T cells enriched from blood (not recorded which). These receptors originate from a woman aged 18 to 35 who had recovered from COVID-19.

Written as DNA, the CDR3 is TGTGCCAGCAGTTCTACAGGGGTGGGACAGCCCCAGCATTTT. This sequence encodes CASSSTGVGQPQHF. The gene calls are TRBV27 and TRBJ1-5, with 7 positions matching TRBD1. The J segment lost 7 bases and the V segment lost 4 bases, leaving 7 bases of the junction unmatched. From germline, CDR1 is MNHEY and CDR2 SMNVEV (reference sequence). The CDR3 contains 14 residues.

The chain joins TRBV9 to TRBJ1-6, with D unclear. Trimming removed 4 bases at V and 5 bases at J, with 13 bases between. In germline, CDR1 is SGDLS, CDR2 YYNGEE. This CDR3 comprises 15 residues. DNA of the CDR3: TGTGCCAGCAGCCCCTTCCCCGGGAATAATTCACCCCTCCACTTT. Its protein is CASSPFPGNNSPLHF.

The V and J genes are TRBV7-2 and TRBJ1-3, with TRBD1 as a possible D gene (5 bases). Germline V gives CDR1 SGHTA, CDR2 FQGNSA. V lost 2 bases and J 0 bases, leaving 17 bases between the germline ends. This CDR3 has 18 amino acids. The CDR3 sequence: CASSLWGGGLHSGNTIYF. CDR3 in DNA: TGTGCCAGCAGCTTATGGGGGGGAGGCCTCCACTCTGGAAACACCATATATTTT. The variable domain in full, with the rest retrieved from reference TRBV7-2 and TRBJ1-3, is GAGVSQSPSNKVTEKGKDVELRCDPISGHTALYWYRQSLGQGLEFLIYFQGNSAPDKSGLPSDRFSAERTGGSVSTLTIQRTQQEDSAVYLCASSLWGGGLHSGNTIYFGEGSWLTVV.

This clone was recorded a few times. The chain has TRBV4-3 and TRBJ2-1; 7 bases match TRBD2. J lost 5 bases, V lost 0 bases, and 7 bases had no gene match. The germline V gene encodes CDR1 LGHNA and CDR2 YSLEER. This CDR3 is 16 amino acids long. DNA of the CDR3: TGCGCCAGCAGCCAAGATGGCGGGGGTTCTAACAATGAGCAGTTCTTC. Its translation is CASSQDGGGSNNEQFF.

The chain has TRBV19 and TRBJ1-2, with D maybe TRBD1 (6 bases). This CDR3 comprises 17 residues. The ends were cut back, 7 bases at V and 5 bases at J, with 26 bases in the middle. CDR1 is LNHDA and CDR2 is SQIVND in the germline V gene (reference sequence). The CDR3 here is CASTQSIGTRLGYGYTF. The CDR3 DNA is TGTGCCAGTACTCAATCGATCGGGACAAGGCTCGGGTATGGCTACACCTTC.

V usage is TRBV21-1 and J usage is TRBJ2-7; TRBD2, the table's D call, lacks a check against the DNA. TRBV21-1 is classified as a pseudogene. This CDR3 is 17 amino acids long. The CDR3 reads CASSKVGTSGREDEQYF. The DNA of the CDR3 is TGTGCCAGCAGCAAAGTGGGGACTAGCGGGAGAGAAGACGAGCAGTACTTC.

This clone appeared a few times. The rearrangement links TRBV12-3 or TRBV12-4 to TRBJ1-1; D is ambiguous. The CDR3 loop spans 12 amino acids. The V and J ends lost 6 bases and 3 bases respectively, with 8 bases between them. CDR3 bases: TGTGCCAGCAGCATAGAAGACACTGAAGCTTTCTTT. Translating it yields CASSIEDTEAFF.

This clone appeared once. This rearrangement joins TRBV11-3 to TRBJ1-2; D gene ambiguous. V lost 5 bases, J lost 3 bases, and 22 bases lay in between. The CDR3 contains 17 residues. Germline values: CDR1 SGHNT, CDR2 YENEEA. The chain's CDR3 is CASSLGERQIDYYGYTF. Here the CDR3 DNA reads TGTGCCAGCAGCCTCGGGGAGCGGCAAATCGATTACTATGGCTACACCTTC.